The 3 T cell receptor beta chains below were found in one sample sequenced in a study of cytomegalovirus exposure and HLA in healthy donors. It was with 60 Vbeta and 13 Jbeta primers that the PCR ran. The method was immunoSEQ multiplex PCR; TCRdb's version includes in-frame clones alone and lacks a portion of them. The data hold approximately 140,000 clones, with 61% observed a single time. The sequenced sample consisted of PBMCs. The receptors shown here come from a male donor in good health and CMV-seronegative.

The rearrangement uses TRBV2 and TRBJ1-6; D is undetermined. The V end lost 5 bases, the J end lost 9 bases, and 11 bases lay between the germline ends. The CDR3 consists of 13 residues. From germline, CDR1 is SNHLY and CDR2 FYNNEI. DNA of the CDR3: TGTGCCAGCAGTTTCAGCTCAGGTTCACCCCTCCACTTT. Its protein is CASSFSSGSPLHF.

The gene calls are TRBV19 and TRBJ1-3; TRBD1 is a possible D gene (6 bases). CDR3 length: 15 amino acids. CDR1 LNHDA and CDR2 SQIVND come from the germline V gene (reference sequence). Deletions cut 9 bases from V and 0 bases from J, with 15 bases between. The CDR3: CASTGRSGSGNTIYF. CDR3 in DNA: TGTGCCAGCACAGGGAGATCTGGCTCTGGAAACACCATATATTTT.

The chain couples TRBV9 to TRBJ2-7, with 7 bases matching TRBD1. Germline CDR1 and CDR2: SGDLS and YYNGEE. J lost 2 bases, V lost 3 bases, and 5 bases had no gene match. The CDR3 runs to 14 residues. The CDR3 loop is CASSERGQPYEQYF. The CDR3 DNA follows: TGTGCCAGCAGCGAGAGGGGGCAACCCTACGAGCAGTACTTC.